This TCR beta chain was found in a study of CD8 T cells in ankylosing spondylitis. Findings and limits, study-wide: Both synovial fluid and blood in reactive arthritis had previously been reported to carry some motif variants.

On this clonotype: Its antigen is not identified.

Trimming stripped 5 bases from V and 4 bases from J, with 21 bases between. The CDR3 covers 15 residues. Looked up from germline, CDR1 is DFQATT and CDR2 is SNEGSKA (reference sequence). TCR beta libraries were made by quantitative 5'-RACE with molecular barcodes. TCRdb reprocessed the 5' RACE reads via MiXCR and lists one record per CDR3 protein. The sample contains more than 150,000 distinct CDR3 sequences, roughly 13% of which appear only once. Sequencing was carried out using blood, either unsorted or a sorted T cell fraction (not recorded which). The chain employs TRBV20-1 and TRBJ2-7; D could derive from TRBD1 or TRBD2 (5 bases each). This clonotype was sampled from a female donor with ankylosing spondylitis or in good health (not recorded which). The CDR3 sequence is CSAARLRGIWYEQYF. In DNA, the CDR3 is TGCAGTGCTGCCCGGTTGAGGGGAATATGGTACGAGCAGTACTTC.